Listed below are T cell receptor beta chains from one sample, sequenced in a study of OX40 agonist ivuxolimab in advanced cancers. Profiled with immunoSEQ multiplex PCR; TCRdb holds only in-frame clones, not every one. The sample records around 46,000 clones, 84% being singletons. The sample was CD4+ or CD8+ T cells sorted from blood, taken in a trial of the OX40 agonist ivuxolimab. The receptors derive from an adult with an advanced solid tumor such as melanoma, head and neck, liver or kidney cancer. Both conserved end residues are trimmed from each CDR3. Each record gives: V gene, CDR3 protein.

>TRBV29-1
SVVDGGNYGYT
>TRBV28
ASSSRDAGELF
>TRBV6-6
ASSYSHEQF
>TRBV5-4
ASSSSGRGAYNEQF
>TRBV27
ASSLSSGNEQF
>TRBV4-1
ASTHRGTGVGELF
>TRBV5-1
ASSLVGGDTDTQY
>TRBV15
ATSSLDYNEQF
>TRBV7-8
ASNLLRGSNTEAF
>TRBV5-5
ASTRGYT
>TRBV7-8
ASSQGLAGDQY
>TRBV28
ASKQDRWNQPQH
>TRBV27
ASSSGQGLSATQY
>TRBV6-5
ASAIGMNTEAF
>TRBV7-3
ASSMGQLKGYEQY
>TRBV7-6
ASGRGVAYNEQF
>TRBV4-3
ASSQDRGDEQF